This T cell receptor beta chain is drawn from a study of breast tumors, draining lymph nodes, adjacent tissues. Axillary draining lymph nodes of breast cancer patients supplied the node samples. This clonotype has at least ten counts. Antigen unknown. V lost 5 bases to trimming and J lost 14 bases, with 18 bases between them. Germline CDR1 LNHDA, CDR2 SQIVND (reference sequence). The CDR3 is 12 amino acids. TCRdb called the multiplex PCR reads again in MiXCR, with one record for every CDR3 protein. The table records about 100,000 distinct CDR3 sequences, approximately 22% of them present only once. General observations from the study: Tumors had less TCR diversity than lymph nodes, more than nontumor tissue. Most tumor T cells seemingly derive from lymph node, then expand in tumor.

The chain couples TRBV19 to TRBJ1-2; no firm D call. The source of this sequence is a female donor with breast cancer. Some clones in this sample may be carry-over from other donors' samples. The sequenced sample was axillary lymph node tissue. The CDR3 spells CASSPRKAALTF. The CDR3 DNA reads as TGTGCCAGTAGTCCCAGGAAGGCGGCTCTAACCTTC.